The 32 T cell receptor beta chains listed next were all sequenced from one sample in a study of early T cells in non-severe SARS-CoV-2 infection. TCRdb processed the 5' RACE reads anew with MiXCR; each CDR3 protein has one entry. The sample yields approximately 85,000 distinct CDR3 sequences, around 12% seen once. The material sequenced was whole blood. The receptors were gathered from an adult who was a healthcare worker with PCR-confirmed SARS-CoV-2 infection or an uninfected control (not recorded which).

The count of this clonotype is one. The chain joins TRBV5-1 to TRBJ2-3, with D uncertain. V was cut by 1 base and J by 4 bases, with 10 bases left in between. The CDR3 spans 14 residues. CDR1 is SGHRS and CDR2 is YFSETQ in the germline V gene. DNA of the CDR3: TGCGCCAGCAGCTTGTCGTACGCGGCAGATACGCAGTATTTT. It specifies CASSLSYAADTQYF.

The V and J genes are TRBV20-1 and TRBJ2-7; 15 positions agree with TRBD2. The CDR3 has 15 residues. Germline lookup yields CDR1 DFQATT and CDR2 SNEGSKA (reference sequence). J lost 6 bases, V lost 4 bases, and 7 bases had no gene match. The CDR3 DNA sequence: TGCAGTGCTATCCCGGGACTAGCGGGAGGAAGCGAGCAGTACTTC. Its protein is CSAIPGLAGGSEQYF.

This clonotype has a handful of counts. The chain employs TRBV10-2 and TRBJ1-3; D remains unclear. Germline-derived CDR1 and CDR2 are WSHSY and SAAADI. V shed 3 bases and J shed 4 bases, with 16 bases lying between them. The CDR3 runs to 16 residues. This CDR3 reads CASSDRRAASGNTIYF. CDR3 DNA sequence: TGCGCCAGCAGTGATCGGAGGGCCGCCTCAGGAAACACCATATATTTT.

This clonotype was detected a few times. V gene TRBV7-9 combines with J gene TRBJ2-3, with D maybe TRBD2 (5 bases). Germline V gene sequence: CDR1 SEHNR, CDR2 FQNEAQ (reference sequence). Trimming stripped 1 base from V and 10 bases from J, with 12 bases between. The CDR3 covers 13 residues. CDR3 DNA: TGTGCCAGCAGCTTAGTCCTCACGGAGGCGCAGTATTTT. Protein product: CASSLVLTEAQYF.

In its sample, this clonotype was seen many times. V usage is TRBV7-9 and J usage is TRBJ1-5; D gene unclear. The germline gives CDR1 SEHNR, CDR2 FQNEAQ (reference sequence). With 9 bases removed from V and 1 base from J, the gap between germline ends came to 10 bases. The CDR3 has 13 residues. The DNA for the CDR3 is TGTGCCAGTCAAGCGGACAGCAATCAGCCCCAGCATTTT. Its translation: CASQADSNQPQHF. The complete variable domain, with remaining parts taken from reference TRBV7-9 and TRBJ1-5, reads DTGVSQNPRHKITKRGQNVTFRCDPISEHNRLYWYRQTLGQGPEFLTYFQNEAQLEKSRLLSDRFSAERPKGSFSTLEIQRTEQGDSAMYLCASQADSNQPQHFGDGTRLSIL.

This clonotype was picked up a small number of times. V gene TRBV18 combines with J gene TRBJ2-5, with a possible D match to TRBD1 (5 bases). Germline-derived CDR1 and CDR2 are KGHSH and LQKENI. V lost 4 bases and J lost 2, with 8 bases in between. The CDR3 spans 13 residues. CDR3 in amino acids: CASSRDRQETQYF. The CDR3 nucleotides read TGTGCCAGCTCACGAGACAGACAAGAGACCCAGTACTTC.

This clonotype was counted only a few times. The chain is built from TRBV5-5 and TRBJ1-3, with 7 bases lining up with TRBD1. Germline CDR1 SGHKS, CDR2 YYEKEE (reference sequence). The CDR3 totals 15 residues. Unmatched junction bases numbered 4, after V lost 3 bases and J lost 1 base. CDR3: CASSSQQGSGNTIYF. The CDR3 region has the DNA TGTGCCAGCAGCTCCCAACAGGGGTCTGGAAACACCATATATTTT. The full variable domain, with the rest looked up from reference TRBV5-5 and TRBJ1-3, is DAGVTQSPTHLIKTRGQQVTLRCSPISGHKSVSWYQQVLGQGPQFIFQYYEKEERGRGNFPDRFSARQFPNYSSELNVNALLLGDSALYLCASSSQQGSGNTIYFGEGSWLTVV.

This clonotype was recorded a few times. The V and J genes are TRBV7-9 and TRBJ2-3; unclear D gene. This CDR3 region has 16 residues. Germline V lookup: CDR1 SEHNR, CDR2 FQNEAQ (reference sequence). V lost 4 bases and J 1 base, leaving 15 bases between the germline ends. This chain's CDR3 is CASSWGWDRGTDTQYF. The CDR3 DNA is TGTGCCAGCAGCTGGGGTTGGGATCGGGGCACAGATACGCAGTATTTT.

This clonotype was found many times. CDR3 coding DNA: TGTGCCAGCAGCTTCGAGACTGGGGCCGGGGAGCTGTTTTTT. The encoded protein is CASSFETGAGELFF. The chain employs TRBV7-9 and TRBJ2-2; no definite D call. This CDR3 comprises 14 residues. Germline CDR1 is SEHNR and CDR2 is FQNEAQ (reference sequence). V was trimmed by 3 bases and J by 6 bases, leaving 11 bases between them.

This clonotype has more than one count but fewer than ten. The chain uses TRBV2 and TRBJ1-6; D gene unclear. Germline CDR1 reads SNHLY; CDR2 reads FYNNEI. Trimming took off 10 bases at V and 7 bases at J, with 17 bases between the two ends. The CDR3 runs 14 residues. The CDR3 spells CATAFQRVNSPLHF. The CDR3 DNA reads as TGTGCCACCGCATTCCAGCGCGTGAATTCACCCCTCCACTTT.

J is TRBJ2-2 and V is TRBV10-3; 8 bases fit TRBD1. Germline V gene lookup returns CDR1 ENHRY and CDR2 SYGVKD. The V segment lost 10 bases and the J segment 0 bases; nucleotides outside the gene matches: 10. This CDR3 has 16 residues. The CDR3 loop is CATTIGQGTNTGELFF. In DNA form, the CDR3 reads TGTGCCACGACAATTGGACAGGGAACGAACACCGGGGAGCTGTTTTTT.

Only a few counts were recorded for this clonotype. This sequence joins TRBV5-1 and TRBJ2-1; 8 nucleotides match TRBD2. This CDR3 has 15 residues. Germline V gene sequence: CDR1 SGHRS, CDR2 YFSETQ. V dropped 2 bases and J dropped 3; count of bases not matched to a gene: 4. CDR3 nucleotide sequence: TGCGCCAGCAGCTTACTAGCGGAAATCTACAATGAGCAGTTCTTC. Encoded protein: CASSLLAEIYNEQFF.

This clonotype was seen a few times. The chain carries TRBV18 and TRBJ2-7, with 7 bases identical to TRBD1. Trimming at V came to 1 base and at J to 7 bases, leaving 10 bases not matched to a gene. Germline CDR1 reads KGHSH; CDR2 reads LQKENI. The CDR3 is made up of 15 amino acids. CDR3 in amino acids: CASSPLRQGTGEQYF. In nucleotides, the CDR3 is TGTGCCAGCTCACCACTGCGACAGGGAACGGGTGAGCAGTACTTC.

This clonotype was seen only a few times. The chain employs TRBV18 and TRBJ2-7, with 9 bases fitting TRBD1. CDR3 length: 14 residues. The germline CDR1 and CDR2 sequences are KGHSH and LQKENI. The trim removed 0 bases at V and 6 bases at J, leaving 3 bases unmatched. CDR3 sequence: CASSPPADRGEQYF. In nucleotides, the CDR3 is TGTGCCAGCTCACCACCCGCGGACAGGGGCGAGCAGTACTTC.

This chain joins TRBV6-5 and TRBJ2-4; 7 nucleotides agree with TRBD1. Germline CDR1 is MNHEY and CDR2 is SVGAGI. V shed 6 bases and J 1 base; nucleotides not matched to a gene: 0. This CDR3 has 13 amino acids. The CDR3 loop reads CASRGQAKNIQYF. DNA for the CDR3: TGTGCCAGCAGGGGACAGGCCAAAAACATTCAGTACTTC.

To note about this clonotype: The junction differs from germline at one of its ends, possibly a read error. V gene TRBV18 combines with J gene TRBJ1-5; D unclear. This CDR3 has 14 amino acids. Germline CDR1 KGHSH, CDR2 LQKENI. CDR3 amino acids: CASSPAVSYQPQHF. CDR3 in DNA: TGTGCCAGCTCACCTGCTGTTAGCTATCAGCCCCAGCATTTT.

This clonotype was seen repeatedly, ten times or more. The chain recombines TRBV2 with TRBJ2-7; D gene unclear. CDR3 length: 13 residues. The germline CDR1 and CDR2 sequences are SNHLY and FYNNEI. Trimming took 6 bases from V and 2 from J, leaving 11 bases between them. CDR3 in amino acids: CASRYGRPYEQYF. The DNA for the CDR3 is TGTGCCAGCAGGTACGGCAGGCCCTACGAGCAGTACTTC. The variable domain in full, with the rest retrieved from reference TRBV2 and TRBJ2-7, is EPEVTQTPSHQVTQMGQEVILRCVPISNHLYFYWYRQILGQKVEFLVSFYNNEISEKSEIFDDQFSVERPDGSNFTLKIRSTKLEDSAMYFCASRYGRPYEQYFGPGTRLTVT.

This clonotype has at least ten counts. This chain connects TRBV7-2 to TRBJ2-7; no reliable D call. CDR1 and CDR2 (germline): SGHTA, FQGNSA. V was cut by 4 bases and J by 6 bases, with 10 bases left in between. CDR3 length equals 12 residues. CDR3 nucleotides: TGTGCCAGCAGCTCCCGGACCGGCGAGCAGTACTTC. Translating gives CASSSRTGEQYF.

The V and J genes are TRBV25-1 and TRBJ1-4, with 9 positions matching TRBD1. Unmatched junction bases numbered 7, after V lost 3 bases and J lost 5 bases. The CDR3 sequence is 16 residues long. Germline loops: CDR1 MGHDK, CDR2 SYGVNS. CDR3 DNA: TGTGCCAGCAGTGATCAGGCGGGACAGGGCAATGAAAAACTGTTTTTT. This encodes CASSDQAGQGNEKLFF.

Ten or more counts support this clonotype. The chain joins TRBV20-1 to TRBJ2-1; no clear D gene. The germline V and J ends were trimmed by 0 bases and 0 bases, with 3 bases remaining between them. CDR1 DFQATT and CDR2 SNEGSKA come from the germline V gene (reference sequence). The CDR3 spans 13 residues. The DNA for the CDR3 is TGCAGTGCTAGAGATGCCTCCTACAATGAGCAGTTCTTC. Its protein product is CSARDASYNEQFF.

The sample holds a few counts of this clonotype. The rearrangement joins TRBV27 to TRBJ1-1, with D perhaps TRBD1 (6 bases). The CDR3 is made up of 14 amino acids. V was cut by 7 bases and J by 2 bases, with 14 bases left in between. From germline, CDR1 is MNHEY and CDR2 SMNVEV (reference sequence). As DNA, the CDR3 is TGTGCCAGCACCCTGGACAGATACAACACTGAAGCTTTCTTT. Amino acid sequence: CASTLDRYNTEAFF.

This clonotype was detected a few times. V and J are TRBV10-2 and TRBJ2-1; D is ambiguous. Germline loops: CDR1 WSHSY, CDR2 SAAADI. The V and J ends lost 8 bases and 5 bases respectively, with 13 bases between them. The CDR3 contains 13 residues. CDR3 sequence reads: CASVGQNHNEQFF. For the CDR3, the DNA is TGCGCCAGCGTGGGCCAAAATCACAATGAGCAGTTCTTC.

The table lists this clonotype with a count of one. This chain connects TRBV3-1 to TRBJ2-1, with TRBD2 matching over 9 bases. Trimming cost V 4 bases and J 1 base; bases outside gene matches: 2. The CDR3 contains 15 residues. The V gene's germline CDR1 is LGHDT and CDR2 YNNKEL (reference sequence). CDR3 coding DNA: TGTGCCAGCAGCCGCCTAGCGGGGTCCTACAATGAGCAGTTCTTC. Translation: CASSRLAGSYNEQFF.

This clonotype has a handful of counts. The gene calls are TRBV5-4 and TRBJ2-7; TRBD2 agrees at 10 bases. The CDR3 length is 15 residues. V dropped 6 bases and J dropped 3; count of bases not matched to a gene: 9. The germline V gene has CDR1 SGHNT and CDR2 YYREEE (reference sequence). The CDR3 region is CASTIAGGVDYEQYF. The CDR3 coding sequence is TGTGCCAGCACCATAGCGGGAGGAGTTGACTACGAGCAGTACTTC.

Many counts were recorded for this clonotype. The J gene is TRBJ1-1, the V gene TRBV6-2 or TRBV6-3; 7 bases match TRBD1. The CDR3 is 16 residues long. V lost 5 bases and J lost 3; bases outside the gene matches: 12. In germline, CDR1 is MNHEY, CDR2 SVGEGT. The CDR3 region has the DNA TGTGCCAGCAGTACAACCAGAGGGACAGCTTACACTGAAGCTTTCTTT. This gives the protein CASSTTRGTAYTEAFF.

This clonotype has just a few counts. The gene calls are TRBV29-1 and TRBJ2-7; D unclear. In germline, CDR1 is SQVTM, CDR2 ANQGSEA. The CDR3 runs 12 residues. V shed 6 bases and J shed 0 bases, with 9 bases lying between them. The CDR3 region has the DNA TGCAGCGTGTGGACGGTCTCCTACGAGCAGTACTTC. It is translated as CSVWTVSYEQYF.

Only a few counts were recorded for this clonotype. The chain has TRBV12-3 or TRBV12-4 and TRBJ1-1; TRBD1 matches at 8 bases. CDR3 length: 14 amino acids. Unmatched junction bases numbered 13, after V lost 5 bases and J lost 11 bases. The CDR3 DNA reads TGTGCCAGCAGTCCCCTCGGACAGGGCCGGGAGGCTTTCTTT. Residues: CASSPLGQGREAFF.

This chain connects TRBV24-1 to TRBJ2-1; 7 bases map to TRBD2. The CDR3 totals 11 residues. Per germline, CDR1 KGHDR and CDR2 SFDVKD. After removal of 7 bases from V and 10 bases from J, the junction contained 3 bases not matched to a gene. The CDR3 region has the DNA TGTGCCACCAGCAGAGCGGGAGAGCAGTTCTTC. Protein product: CATSRAGEQFF.

In this sample, this clonotype turned up once. The chain links TRBV5-1 to TRBJ2-7; 9 positions match TRBD2. CDR1 SGHRS and CDR2 YFSETQ come from the germline V gene. V was pared by 3 bases and J by 5 bases, with 12 bases of the junction left unmatched. This CDR3 has 16 residues. The CDR3 nucleotides are TGCGCCAGCAGCTCCTTTAGCGGGAGAAGCTATCACGAGCAGTACTTC. Residues: CASSSFSGRSYHEQYF.

This clonotype showed up just a few times. The chain uses TRBV7-2 and TRBJ2-2; TRBD1 is a possible D gene (5 bases). This CDR3 comprises 15 residues. Looked up from germline, CDR1 is SGHTA and CDR2 is FQGNSA. Trimming shortened V by 4 bases and J by 3 bases, and 12 bases separated the two germline ends. This CDR3 reads CASSSLDRDTGELFF. DNA of the CDR3: TGTGCCAGCAGCTCCCTCGACAGAGACACCGGGGAGCTGTTTTTT. Looking up the rest from reference TRBV7-2 and TRBJ2-2 gives the full variable domain: GAGVSQSPSNKVTEKGKDVELRCDPISGHTALYWYRQSLGQGLEFLIYFQGNSAPDKSGLPSDRFSAERTGGSVSTLTIQRTQQEDSAVYLCASSSLDRDTGELFFGEGSRLTVL.

This clonotype was counted only a few times. The chain couples TRBV5-1 to TRBJ2-1, with TRBD2 matching over 11 bases. The CDR3 loop spans 15 amino acids. Germline loops: CDR1 SGHRS, CDR2 YFSETQ. With V trimmed by 4 bases and J by 2 bases, 2 bases remained unmatched. In nucleotides, the CDR3 is TGCGCCAGCAGCATGACTAGCGGGACCTACAATGAGCAGTTCTTC. Its translation: CASSMTSGTYNEQFF.

This chain uses TRBV20-1 with TRBJ2-3, with 9 bases lining up with TRBD2. The CDR3 is 17 amino acids. The V gene end was trimmed by 3 bases and the J gene end by 0 bases; junction bases not matched to a gene: 10. The germline gives CDR1 DFQATT, CDR2 SNEGSKA (reference sequence). The CDR3: CSASKRGALISTDTQYF. The CDR3 coding sequence is TGCAGTGCTAGTAAGCGGGGGGCGTTAATTAGCACAGATACGCAGTATTTT.